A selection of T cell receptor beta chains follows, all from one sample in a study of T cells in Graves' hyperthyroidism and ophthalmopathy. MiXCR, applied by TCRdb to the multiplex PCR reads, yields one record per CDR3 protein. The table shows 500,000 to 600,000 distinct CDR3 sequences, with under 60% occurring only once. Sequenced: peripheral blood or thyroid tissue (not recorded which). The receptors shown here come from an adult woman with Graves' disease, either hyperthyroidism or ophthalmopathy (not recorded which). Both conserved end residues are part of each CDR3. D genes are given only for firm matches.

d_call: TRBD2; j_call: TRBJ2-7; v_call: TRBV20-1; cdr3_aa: CSALTLAGGPHEQYF
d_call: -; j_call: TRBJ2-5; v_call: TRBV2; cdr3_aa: CASSRSPGERETQYF
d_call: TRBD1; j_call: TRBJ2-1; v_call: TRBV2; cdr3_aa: CAEPGQGTNEQFF
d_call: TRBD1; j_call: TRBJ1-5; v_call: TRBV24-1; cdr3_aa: CASSPGQEGSSQPQHF
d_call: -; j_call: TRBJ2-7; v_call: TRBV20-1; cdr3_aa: CSARFPREQYF
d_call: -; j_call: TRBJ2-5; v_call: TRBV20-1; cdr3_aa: CSAISGRETQYF
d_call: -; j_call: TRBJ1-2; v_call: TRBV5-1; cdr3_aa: CASSPEGQDGYTF
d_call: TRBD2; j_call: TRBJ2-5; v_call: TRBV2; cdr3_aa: CARLAGAQRETQYF
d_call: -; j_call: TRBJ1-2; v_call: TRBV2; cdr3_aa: CASSERRGGGGYTF
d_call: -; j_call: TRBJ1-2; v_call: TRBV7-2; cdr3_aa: CASSFLTDYGYTF
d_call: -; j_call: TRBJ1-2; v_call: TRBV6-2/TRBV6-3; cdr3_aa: CASSKSLYGYTF
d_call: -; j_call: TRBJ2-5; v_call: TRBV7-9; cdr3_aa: CASSPPQYF
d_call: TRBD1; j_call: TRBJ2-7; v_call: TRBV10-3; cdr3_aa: CAINADRGSYEQYF
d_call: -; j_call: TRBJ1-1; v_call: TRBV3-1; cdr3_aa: CASSGKGWDTEAFF
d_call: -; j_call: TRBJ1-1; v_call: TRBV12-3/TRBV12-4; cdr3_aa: CASNRKDGQNTEAFF
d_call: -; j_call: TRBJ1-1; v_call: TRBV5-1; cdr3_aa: CASSLEGNTEAFF
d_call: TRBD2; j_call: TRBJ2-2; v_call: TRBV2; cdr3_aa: CASKQREWNTGELSW
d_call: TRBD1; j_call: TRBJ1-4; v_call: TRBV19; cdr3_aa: CASTGQGLEKLFF
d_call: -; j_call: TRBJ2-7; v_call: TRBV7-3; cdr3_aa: CASSSHGGSDEQYF
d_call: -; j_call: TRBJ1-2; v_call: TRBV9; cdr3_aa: CASSATGEIYGYTF
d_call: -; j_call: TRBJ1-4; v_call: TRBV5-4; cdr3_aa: CASSLEGVRLFF
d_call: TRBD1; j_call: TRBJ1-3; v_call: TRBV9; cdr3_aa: CASSQGTGVGNTIYF